The entry that follows covers one T cell receptor (beta chain) sequence. What it binds is not known. J was trimmed by 4 bases and V by 3 bases; bases with no gene match: 3. Germline V CDR1 and CDR2: SGHTA, FQGNSA. This CDR3 comprises 14 residues. This entry belongs to a study of T cell responses to AZD1222 COVID-19 vaccine. The protocol was immunoSEQ multiplex PCR, while the TCRdb copy is restricted to in-frame clones and leaves out a portion. The data contain some 120,000 clones, around 85% of them seen just once; the ten biggest clones take up under 2%. General study findings and limits: Females outnumbered males among donors, who were mostly white British; clonal diversity was possibly underestimated. Unmutated variant regions are reportedly the target of nearly half of TCRs that are spike-specific.

The sequencing here drew on peripheral blood, taken on day 0 of AZD1222 vaccination. This receptor was identified in an adult in good health. This chain uses TRBV7-2 with TRBJ2-7, with 10 bases aligning to TRBD2. CDR3 in amino acids: CASSFPSGGYEQYF. The CDR3 DNA reads TGTGCCAGCAGCTTCCCTAGCGGGGGTTACGAGCAGTACTTC.